These 7 T cell receptor beta chains were all obtained from the same sample, sequenced in a study of blood T cells in healthy people across ages. The authors ran a second PCR of 7 to 11 cycles using a sample-barcoded 5' primer and a J-beta primer mix. Via MiXCR, TCRdb re-called the 5' RACE reads, giving one row per CDR3 protein. Among over 1,200,000 distinct CDR3 sequences, 59% were seen once, and the ten largest hold under 8.5%. The source material was blood. These TCRs come from a young man in good health.

The genes are TRBV20-1 and TRBJ2-5; D tentatively reads TRBD1 or TRBD2 (6 bases each). This CDR3 has 12 amino acids. The V gene's germline CDR1 is DFQATT and CDR2 SNEGSKA (reference sequence). Trimming took off 3 bases at V and 4 bases at J, with 9 bases between the two ends. This CDR3 is CSASKGGETQYF. CDR3 nucleotides: TGCAGTGCTAGTAAGGGGGGAGAGACCCAGTACTTC.

This clonotype was picked up a small number of times. The CDR3 region is CASSQAAGGSNQPQHF. For the CDR3, the DNA is TGCGCCAGCAGCCAGGCTGCAGGGGGTAGCAATCAGCCCCAGCATTTT. V is TRBV4-1 and J is TRBJ1-5; 7 bases are a match to TRBD1. The junction had 5 bases not matched to a gene; V was cut back by 3 bases and J by 0 bases. The CDR3 loop spans 16 amino acids. The germline CDR1 and CDR2 sequences are MGHRA and YSYEKL.

The chain is built from TRBV20-1 and TRBJ2-5; 7 nucleotides match TRBD2. V lost 2 bases, J lost 5 bases, and 5 bases stayed unmatched. Looked up from germline, CDR1 is DFQATT and CDR2 is SNEGSKA (reference sequence). This CDR3 spans 13 amino acids. The CDR3 DNA is TGCAGTGCTAGACCAGCGGGGCTGGAGACCCAGTACTTC. Translation gives CSARPAGLETQYF.

V is TRBV3-1 and J is TRBJ1-2, with a possible D match to TRBD1 (5 bases). Trimming left V 1 base short and J 8 bases short, with 14 bases between. This CDR3 comprises 14 residues. Germline CDR1 LGHDT, CDR2 YNNKEL (reference sequence). The CDR3 DNA reads TGTGCCAGCAGCCAAGTCTTCTCAGGGAGAGGCTACACCTTC. As protein: CASSQVFSGRGYTF. The variable domain in full, completed from reference TRBV3-1 and TRBJ1-2, reads DTAVSQTPKYLVTQMGNDKSIKCEQNLGHDTMYWYKQDSKKFLKIMFSYNNKELIINETVPNRFSPKSPDKAHLNLHINSLELGDSAVYFCASSQVFSGRGYTFGSGTRLTVV.

This clonotype was seen more than once but under ten times. The chain recombines TRBV12-3 or TRBV12-4 with TRBJ1-2, with TRBD1 identical over 9 bases. The V and J ends lost 5 bases and 5 bases, in that order; junction bases with no gene match: 21. CDR3 length equals 19 residues. CDR3: CASSTRNLGQGQFGYGYTF. The CDR3 DNA reads TGTGCCAGCAGTACACGTAACCTTGGACAGGGGCAGTTTGGATATGGCTACACCTTC.

This sequence joins TRBV27 and TRBJ2-3; D is ambiguous. CDR1 and CDR2 (germline): MNHEY, SMNVEV (reference sequence). The ends were cut back, 1 base at V and 6 bases at J, with 8 bases in the middle. The CDR3 length is 13 residues. CDR3 sequence: CASSLFSLDTQYF. Written as DNA, the CDR3 is TGTGCCAGCAGTTTATTTTCCCTGGATACGCAGTATTTT.

V and J are TRBV4-3 and TRBJ2-7, with D maybe TRBD2 (6 bases). The CDR3 covers 14 residues. Between the trimmed V and J ends, which lost 0 bases and 5 bases, there was a span of 11 bases. Germline-derived CDR1 and CDR2 are LGHNA and YSLEER. CDR3 DNA: TGCGCCAGCAGCCAAGACGTAGGAGGGGACGAGCAGTACTTC. Translating it yields CASSQDVGGDEQYF.